The 15 T cell receptor beta chains reported below all come from one sample, sequenced in a study of blood T cell repertoires in COVID-19. Produced via immunoSEQ multiplex PCR; TCRdb's table is partial and in-frame only. The sample consists of roughly 260,000 clones, more than 85% of them appearing once. Source material: peripheral blood. These receptor sequences come from a person aged 18 to 30 with COVID-19, enrolled during active disease.

Concerning this clone: This sample includes further DNA sequences coding for the same CDR3. The chain is built from TRBV20-1 and TRBJ2-1; D uncertain. Trimming removed 5 bases at V and 5 bases at J, with 7 bases between. This CDR3 region has 11 residues. CDR1 is DFQATT and CDR2 is SNEGSKA in the germline V gene (reference sequence). Written as DNA, the CDR3 is TGCAGTGCTGGCACCAACAATGAGCAGTTCTTC. This sequence encodes CSAGTNNEQFF.

The chain couples TRBV29-1 to TRBJ2-2; 8 nucleotides match TRBD1. There are 12 residues in the CDR3. CDR1 SQVTM and CDR2 ANQGSEA come from the germline V gene. CDR3 in amino acids: CSTGTGTGELFF. The CDR3 nucleotides are TGCAGTACCGGGACAGGCACCGGGGAGCTGTTTTTT.

This clone was observed a single time. This chain joins TRBV19 and TRBJ2-7, with 11 bases matching TRBD1. Looked up from germline, CDR1 is LNHDA and CDR2 is SQIVND (reference sequence). Germline trimming cut 3 bases from V and 5 bases from J; bases unmatched to any gene: 3. The CDR3 spans 14 residues. The chain's CDR3 is CASSIGQGAHEQYF. The CDR3, as DNA: TGTGCCAGTAGTATTGGACAGGGGGCCCACGAGCAGTACTTC. Based on the CDR3 plus reference TRBV19 and TRBJ2-7, the full variable domain is DGGITQSPKYLFRKEGQNVTLSCEQNLNHDAMYWYRQDPGQGLRLIYYSQIVNDFQKGDIAEGYSVSREKKESFPLTVTSAQKNPTAFYLCASSIGQGAHEQYFGPGTRLTVT.

The chain has TRBV4-2 and TRBJ1-5; 9 bases map to TRBD1. There are 16 residues in the CDR3. J was trimmed by 7 bases and V by 3 bases; bases with no gene match: 10. The germline V gene encodes CDR1 LGHNA and CDR2 YNFKEQ. The DNA of the CDR3 is TGTGCCAGCAGCCATTGGACAGGGGAAGTGGGACAGCCCCAGCATTTT. It is translated as CASSHWTGEVGQPQHF.

This chain joins TRBV3-1 (or the pseudogene TRBV3-2) and TRBJ2-1; 12 bases are a match to TRBD2. The J segment lost 7 bases and the V segment lost 4 bases, leaving 5 bases of the junction unmatched. CDR3 length: 15 amino acids. In germline, CDR1 is LGHDT, CDR2 YNNKEL (reference sequence). The CDR3 DNA is TGTGCCAGCAGCCGGACTAGCGGGACGGTGAATGAGCAGTTCTTC. Translated, it gives CASSRTSGTVNEQFF.

The chain has TRBV6-5 and TRBJ2-5, with unresolved D. Germline CDR1 and CDR2: MNHEY and SVGAGI. V was cut by 6 bases and J by 9 bases, with 20 bases left in between. There are 14 residues in the CDR3. The CDR3 DNA follows: TGTGCCAGCAGGCATTTGGCATCAGAAGTGGCCCAGTACTTC. Translation: CASRHLASEVAQYF.

V usage is TRBV3-1 (or the pseudogene TRBV3-2) and J usage is TRBJ1-4, with TRBD1 matching 9 bases. CDR1 and CDR2 (germline): LGHDT, YNNKEL (reference sequence). The CDR3 is 16 amino acids. After removal of 0 bases from V and 8 bases from J, the junction contained 7 bases not matched to a gene. For the CDR3, the DNA is TGTGCCAGCAGCCAAGATCCACAGGGGGCGAAAGAAAAACTGTTTTTT. Amino acid sequence: CASSQDPQGAKEKLFF.

The CDR3 loop is CASSPGTANTEAFF. The CDR3, as DNA: TGCGCCAGCAGCCCGGGGACAGCGAACACTGAAGCTTTCTTT. The chain recombines TRBV4-1 with TRBJ1-1; 7 bases agree with TRBD1. This CDR3 contains 14 residues. V trimming: 4 bases; J trimming: 1 base; junction bases outside the gene matches: 3. The germline V gene has CDR1 MGHRA and CDR2 YSYEKL.

V usage is TRBV7-9 and J usage is TRBJ2-7; TRBD2 matches at 13 bases. CDR1 and CDR2 (germline): SEHNR, FQNEAQ (reference sequence). CDR3 length equals 19 residues. Trimming cost V 1 base and J 5 bases; bases outside gene matches: 14. CDR3 sequence: CASSLGQSGLAGFRHEQYF. The CDR3 nucleotides are TGTGCCAGCAGCTTAGGACAGTCGGGACTAGCGGGATTCCGACACGAGCAGTACTTC.

This chain connects TRBV5-1 to TRBJ1-1; D remains unclear. The CDR3 is 13 residues long. Trimming removed 1 base from V and 1 base from J, with 5 bases in between. Germline CDR1 and CDR2: SGHRS and YFSETQ. CDR3 amino acids: CASSLHSNTEAFF. In nucleotides, the CDR3 is TGCGCCAGCAGCTTGCATTCGAACACTGAAGCTTTCTTT. Together with reference TRBV5-1 and TRBJ1-1, the CDR3 gives the full variable domain: KAGVTQTPRYLIKTRGQQVTLSCSPISGHRSVSWYQQTPGQGLQFLFEYFSETQRNKGNFPGRFSGRQFSNSRSEMNVSTLELGDSALYLCASSLHSNTEAFFGQGTRLTVV.

There are a few counts of this clone. The rearrangement joins TRBV28 to TRBJ2-7, with D possibly matching TRBD2 (5 bases). This CDR3 has 11 residues. Germline CDR1 is MDHEN and CDR2 is SYDVKM. With 5 bases removed from V and 3 bases from J, the gap between germline ends came to 5 bases. CDR3 residues: CASSDYYEQYF. The CDR3, as DNA: TGTGCCAGCAGTGACTACTACGAGCAGTACTTC.

This clone was observed a single time. V and J are TRBV9 and TRBJ2-7; weak D call: TRBD2 (6 bases). With 0 bases removed from V and 5 bases from J, the gap between germline ends came to 15 bases. Germline V lookup: CDR1 SGDLS, CDR2 YYNGEE. The CDR3 spans 15 residues. The chain's CDR3 is CASSVEAGRPHEQYF. CDR3 coding DNA: TGTGCCAGCAGCGTAGAAGCCGGGAGACCCCACGAGCAGTACTTC.

The chain combines TRBV29-1 with TRBJ1-1, with D hard to call. V was shortened by 3 bases and J by 0 bases, with 11 bases between the two germline ends. Germline CDR1 SQVTM, CDR2 ANQGSEA. The CDR3 contains 14 residues. The CDR3 region is CSVEGTPMNTEAFF. In nucleotides, the CDR3 is TGCAGCGTTGAGGGCACCCCCATGAACACTGAAGCTTTCTTT.

This clone turned up a few times. V gene TRBV5-4 combines with J gene TRBJ1-2; a weak D match, TRBD1 (5 bases). Germline CDR1 is SGHNT and CDR2 is YYREEE (reference sequence). The V end was cut by 1 base, the J end by 7 bases, with 17 bases between. The CDR3 spans 15 residues. The CDR3 here is CASSLNLGQESGYTF. Written as DNA, the CDR3 is TGTGCCAGCAGCTTGAACCTGGGGCAGGAATCTGGCTACACCTTC.

V gene TRBV24-1 combines with J gene TRBJ1-5, with D perhaps matching TRBD1 (6 bases). V was clipped by 7 bases and J by 3 bases, with 9 bases between them. The CDR3 sequence is 13 residues long. The germline CDR1 and CDR2 sequences are KGHDR and SFDVKD. The CDR3 here is CATRAGVNQPQHF. The CDR3 DNA sequence: TGTGCCACCAGGGCAGGGGTCAATCAGCCCCAGCATTTT.